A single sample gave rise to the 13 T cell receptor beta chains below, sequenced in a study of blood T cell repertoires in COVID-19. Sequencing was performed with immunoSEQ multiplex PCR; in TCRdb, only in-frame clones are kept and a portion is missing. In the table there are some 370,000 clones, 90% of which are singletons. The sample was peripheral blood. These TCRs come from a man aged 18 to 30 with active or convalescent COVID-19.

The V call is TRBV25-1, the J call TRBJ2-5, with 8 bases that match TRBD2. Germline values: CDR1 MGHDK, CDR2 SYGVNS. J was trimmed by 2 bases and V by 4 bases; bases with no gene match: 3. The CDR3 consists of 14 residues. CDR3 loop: CASSGAGGQETQYF. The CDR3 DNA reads TGTGCCAGCAGTGGGGCGGGGGGTCAAGAGACCCAGTACTTC.

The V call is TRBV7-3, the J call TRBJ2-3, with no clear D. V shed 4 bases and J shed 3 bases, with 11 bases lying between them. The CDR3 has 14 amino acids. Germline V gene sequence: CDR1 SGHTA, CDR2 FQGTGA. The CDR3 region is CASSSTSGTDTQYF. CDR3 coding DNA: TGTGCCAGCAGCTCCACCTCAGGAACAGATACGCAGTATTTT.

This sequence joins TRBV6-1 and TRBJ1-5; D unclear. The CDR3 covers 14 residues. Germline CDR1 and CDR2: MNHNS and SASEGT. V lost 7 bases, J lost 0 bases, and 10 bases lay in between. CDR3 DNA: TGTGCCAGCACGGCAGGCAATAGCAATCAGCCCCAGCATTTT. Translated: CASTAGNSNQPQHF.

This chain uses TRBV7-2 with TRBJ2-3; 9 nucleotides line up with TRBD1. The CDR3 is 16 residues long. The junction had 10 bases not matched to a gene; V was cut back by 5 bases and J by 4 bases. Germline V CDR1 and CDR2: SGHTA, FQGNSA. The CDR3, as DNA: TGTGCCAGCAGCCTAATGGGACAGGGTTCTGCAGATACGCAGTATTTT. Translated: CASSLMGQGSADTQYF.

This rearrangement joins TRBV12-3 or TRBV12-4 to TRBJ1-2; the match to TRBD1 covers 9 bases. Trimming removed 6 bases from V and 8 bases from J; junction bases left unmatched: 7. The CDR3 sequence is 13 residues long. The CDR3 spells CASSEQGAGGYTF. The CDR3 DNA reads TGTGCCAGCAGCGAACAGGGGGCGGGAGGCTACACCTTC.

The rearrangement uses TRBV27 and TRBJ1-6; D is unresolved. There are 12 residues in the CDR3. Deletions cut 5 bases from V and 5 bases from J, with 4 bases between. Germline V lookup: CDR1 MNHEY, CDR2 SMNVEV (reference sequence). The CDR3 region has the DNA TGTGCCAGCAGTAAGCATAATTCACCCCTCCACTTT. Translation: CASSKHNSPLHF.

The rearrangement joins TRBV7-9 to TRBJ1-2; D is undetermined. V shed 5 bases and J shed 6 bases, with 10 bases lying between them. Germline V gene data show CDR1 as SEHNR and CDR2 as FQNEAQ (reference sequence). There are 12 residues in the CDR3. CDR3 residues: CASSPVNDGYTF. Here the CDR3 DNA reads TGTGCCAGCAGCCCCGTAAATGATGGCTACACCTTC. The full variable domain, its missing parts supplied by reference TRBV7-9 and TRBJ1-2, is DTGVSQNPRHKITKRGQNVTFRCDPISEHNRLYWYRQTLGQGPEFLTYFQNEAQLEKSRLLSDRFSAERPKGSFSTLEIQRTEQGDSAMYLCASSPVNDGYTFGSGTRLTVV.

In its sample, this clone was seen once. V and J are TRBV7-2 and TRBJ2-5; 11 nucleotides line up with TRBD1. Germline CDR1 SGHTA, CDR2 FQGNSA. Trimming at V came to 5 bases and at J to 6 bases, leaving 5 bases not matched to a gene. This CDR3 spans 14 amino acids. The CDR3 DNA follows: TGTGCCAGCAGCCCGGGACAGGGGGTGAAGACCCAGTACTTC. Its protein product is CASSPGQGVKTQYF. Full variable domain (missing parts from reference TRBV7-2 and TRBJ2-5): GAGVSQSPSNKVTEKGKDVELRCDPISGHTALYWYRQSLGQGLEFLIYFQGNSAPDKSGLPSDRFSAERTGGSVSTLTIQRTQQEDSAVYLCASSPGQGVKTQYFGPGTRLLVL.

CDR3 region: CASSSTGANTYEQYF. In DNA, the CDR3 is TGTGCCAGCAGCTCGACAGGGGCCAATACTTACGAGCAGTACTTC. The chain joins TRBV7-2 to TRBJ2-7, with TRBD1 matching 8 bases. The CDR3 is made up of 15 amino acids. Per the germline V gene, CDR1 is SGHTA and CDR2 is FQGNSA. After removal of 4 bases from V and 4 bases from J, the junction contained 9 bases not matched to a gene. The variable domain in full, with the rest retrieved from reference TRBV7-2 and TRBJ2-7, is GAGVSQSPSNKVTEKGKDVELRCDPISGHTALYWYRQSLGQGLEFLIYFQGNSAPDKSGLPSDRFSAERTGGSVSTLTIQRTQQEDSAVYLCASSSTGANTYEQYFGPGTRLTVT.

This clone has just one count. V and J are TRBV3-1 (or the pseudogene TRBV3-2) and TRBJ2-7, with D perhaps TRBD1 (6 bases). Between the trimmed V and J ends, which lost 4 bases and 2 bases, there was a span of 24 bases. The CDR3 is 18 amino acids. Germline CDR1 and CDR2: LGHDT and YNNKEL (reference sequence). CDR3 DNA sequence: TGTGCCAGCAGCCCCATAGGGGGTAAACTAGACCGGGCCTACGAGCAGTACTTC. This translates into CASSPIGGKLDRAYEQYF.

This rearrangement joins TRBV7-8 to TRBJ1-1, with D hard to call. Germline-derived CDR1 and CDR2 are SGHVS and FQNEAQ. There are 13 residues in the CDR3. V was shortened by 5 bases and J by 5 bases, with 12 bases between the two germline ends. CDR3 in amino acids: CASSRRRGTEAFF. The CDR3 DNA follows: TGTGCCAGCAGCCGACGGAGAGGGACTGAAGCTTTCTTT.

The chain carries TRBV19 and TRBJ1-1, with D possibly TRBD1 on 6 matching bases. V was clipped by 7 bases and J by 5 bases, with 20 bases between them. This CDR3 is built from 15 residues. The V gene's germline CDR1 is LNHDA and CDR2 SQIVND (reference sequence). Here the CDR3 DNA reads TGTGCCAGTACCCTAGGGGGGAGGGGCCGGACTGAAGCTTTCTTT. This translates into CASTLGGRGRTEAFF.

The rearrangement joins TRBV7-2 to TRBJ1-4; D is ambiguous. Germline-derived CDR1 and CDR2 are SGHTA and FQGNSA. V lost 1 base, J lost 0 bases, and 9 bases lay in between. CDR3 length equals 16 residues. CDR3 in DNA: TGTGCCAGCAGCTTAGTCCGGGGTACAACTAATGAAAAACTGTTTTTT. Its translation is CASSLVRGTTNEKLFF.